This T cell receptor beta chain was recovered during a study of blood T cell repertoires in COVID-19. At the level of the study: The United States, Italy and Spain were the sources of the acute and convalescent COVID-19 samples. T cells, B-cell-depleted T cells, or PBMCs supplied cDNA or gDNA.

The CDR3 length is 17 residues. V dropped 7 bases and J dropped 1 base, with 20 bases sitting between them. The germline V gene has CDR1 SNHLY and CDR2 FYNNEI. Per the study methods: It was from reference gene primer amplification that nucleated cell counts were estimated. Libraries were prepared by immunoSEQ multiplex PCR; TCRdb keeps only in-frame clonotypes and omits some of them. V, J and clone size are taken as reported in that table, and D and trimming were inferred from the DNA itself. This table holds under 300,000 clones, 70% to 90% found once. This receptor was obtained from a woman aged 40 to 50 with acute or convalescent COVID-19. The V call is TRBV2, the J call TRBJ1-5; TRBD1 might be the D (6 bases). The sequencing input was peripheral blood. CDR3 nucleotides: TGTGCCAGCAAGGGGGTTGTAGGGGTAGGGAGCAATCAGCCCCAGCATTTT. The encoded protein is CASKGVVGVGSNQPQHF.